These 22 T cell receptor beta chains were sequenced from one sample in a study of identical twins. A single record per CDR3 protein comes from TCRdb applying MiXCR to the 5' RACE reads. Of about 690,000 distinct CDR3 sequences listed, 6% to 6.5% are singletons. Sequencing input: naive T cells sorted from blood. The origin of the receptors is a man younger than 35 in good health.

This clonotype was recorded a few times. The rearrangement joins TRBV7-9 to TRBJ2-5; 7 positions match TRBD1. Trimming removed 4 bases from V and 0 bases from J; junction bases left unmatched: 8. This CDR3 spans 16 amino acids. Per the germline V gene, CDR1 is SEHNR and CDR2 is FQNEAQ (reference sequence). Here the CDR3 DNA reads TGTGCCAGCAGCTACCCCCTAGGGACAGACCAAGAGACCCAGTACTTC. Translating it yields CASSYPLGTDQETQYF.

This clonotype has a handful of counts. The chain is built from TRBV9 and TRBJ2-3; 8 bases fit TRBD2. The germline V gene encodes CDR1 SGDLS and CDR2 YYNGEE. The CDR3 runs 16 residues. The V segment lost 0 bases and the J segment 2 bases; nucleotides outside the gene matches: 5. CDR3 bases: TGTGCCAGCAGCGTAGCTGCGGGAGGTGCCACAGATACGCAGTATTTT. It yields the protein CASSVAAGGATDTQYF.

The rearrangement joins TRBV5-5 to TRBJ2-1; D uncertain. Trimming shortened V by 3 bases and J by 5 bases, and 18 bases separated the two germline ends. The germline CDR1 and CDR2 sequences are SGHKS and YYEKEE (reference sequence). There are 16 residues in the CDR3. CDR3 bases: TGTGCCAGCAGCTCGGTGACCTGGACCGCAGACAATGAGCAGTTCTTC. Translating it yields CASSSVTWTADNEQFF.

V is TRBV5-1 and J is TRBJ2-7; perhaps TRBD2 as D (5 bases). The CDR3 extends over 14 amino acids. The germline V gene encodes CDR1 SGHRS and CDR2 YFSETQ. V dropped 4 bases and J dropped 5 bases, with 16 bases sitting between them. CDR3 nucleotides: TGCGCCAGCAGCGTGGTGGGCGTGGGAGACGAGCAGTACTTC. Residues: CASSVVGVGDEQYF.

In its sample, this clonotype was seen many times. The chain carries TRBV7-2 and TRBJ2-3; TRBD1 might be the D (5 bases). V was clipped by 5 bases and J by 6 bases, with 12 bases between them. Germline V gives CDR1 SGHTA, CDR2 FQGNSA. The CDR3 covers 13 residues. CDR3 in DNA: TGTGCCAGCAGCCTAGGGGTCACCGATACGCAGTATTTT. Translation: CASSLGVTDTQYF. Variable domain in full (rest from reference TRBV7-2 and TRBJ2-3): GAGVSQSPSNKVTEKGKDVELRCDPISGHTALYWYRQSLGQGLEFLIYFQGNSAPDKSGLPSDRFSAERTGGSVSTLTIQRTQQEDSAVYLCASSLGVTDTQYFGPGTRLTVL.

This clonotype was found many times. The chain is built from TRBV20-1 and TRBJ2-1, with 8 bases identical to TRBD2. The CDR3 has 13 residues. Germline V gene lookup returns CDR1 DFQATT and CDR2 SNEGSKA (reference sequence). The ends lost 6 bases at V and 8 bases at J; junction bases unmatched: 9. CDR3 residues: CSAPGLVPDEQFF. Here the CDR3 DNA reads TGCAGTGCGCCGGGACTAGTTCCCGATGAGCAGTTCTTC.

This clonotype appeared many times. This chain joins TRBV5-7 and TRBJ2-6; D call uncertain. TRBV5-7 is labeled an ORF, and its function is uncertain. The CDR3 totals 17 residues. V was clipped by 2 bases and J by 0 bases, with 12 bases between them. The CDR3 DNA sequence: TGTGCCAGCAGCTTAACAGACCTTGTCTCTGGGGCCAACGTCCTGACTTTC. Its translation is CASSLTDLVSGANVLTF.

The genes are TRBV7-3 and TRBJ2-3; 8 bases line up with TRBD2. Trimming cost V 5 bases and J 4 bases; bases outside gene matches: 8. Germline lookup yields CDR1 SGHTA and CDR2 FQGTGA. The CDR3 loop spans 15 amino acids. CDR3 protein: CASSLTAGVPDTQYF. CDR3 sequence (DNA): TGTGCCAGCAGCCTGACAGCGGGAGTCCCAGATACGCAGTATTTT.

This clonotype came up a few times. The chain recombines TRBV27 with TRBJ1-2, with D perhaps matching TRBD1 (5 bases). Looked up from germline, CDR1 is MNHEY and CDR2 is SMNVEV (reference sequence). This CDR3 spans 18 amino acids. V gave up 3 bases and J gave up 4 bases, with 24 bases separating them. This chain's CDR3 is CASSLVRDQPERSYGYTF. CDR3 nucleotide sequence: TGTGCCAGCAGTTTGGTTCGGGACCAGCCTGAAAGGAGCTATGGCTACACCTTC.

This clonotype was seen many times. The V call is TRBV2, the J call TRBJ1-5, with no clear D. CDR1 and CDR2 (germline): SNHLY, FYNNEI. This CDR3 contains 15 residues. The ends were cut back, 6 bases at V and 0 bases at J, with 12 bases in the middle. This CDR3 reads CASRMTGNSNQPQHF. The CDR3, as DNA: TGTGCCAGCAGGATGACGGGAAATAGCAATCAGCCCCAGCATTTT.

This clonotype was observed many times. The J gene is TRBJ2-1, the V gene TRBV5-1; D might be TRBD1 (5 bases). V was clipped by 0 bases and J by 3 bases, with 10 bases between them. Germline lookup yields CDR1 SGHRS and CDR2 YFSETQ. The CDR3 length is 15 residues. The CDR3 bases are TGCGCCAGCAGCTTGGAAGGGGTCGGCTACAATGAGCAGTTCTTC. This translates into CASSLEGVGYNEQFF.

Only a few counts were recorded for this clonotype. The V and J genes are TRBV19 and TRBJ1-5; D remains ambiguous. The CDR3 is 14 amino acids. The V end was cut by 7 bases, the J end by 5 bases, with 15 bases between. Germline V lookup: CDR1 LNHDA, CDR2 SQIVND (reference sequence). CDR3 in DNA: TGTGCCAGTAAAACAAACGGGCTCTATCAGCCCCAGCATTTT. Amino acids: CASKTNGLYQPQHF. The full variable domain, in which reference TRBV19 and TRBJ1-5 provide the parts outside the CDR3, is DGGITQSPKYLFRKEGQNVTLSCEQNLNHDAMYWYRQDPGQGLRLIYYSQIVNDFQKGDIAEGYSVSREKKESFPLTVTSAQKNPTAFYLCASKTNGLYQPQHFGDGTRLSIL.

The genes are TRBV24-1 and TRBJ2-2, with 9 bases that match TRBD1. The CDR3 sequence is 18 residues long. J lost 5 bases, V lost 2 bases, and 11 bases had no gene match. Germline lookup yields CDR1 KGHDR and CDR2 SFDVKD. CDR3 nucleotide sequence: TGTGCCACCAGTGATTCGTATACCGGGACAGGGAAGACCGGGGAGCTGTTTTTT. It encodes CATSDSYTGTGKTGELFF.

This clonotype showed up many times. The V gene is TRBV7-9, the J gene TRBJ2-7; D is possibly TRBD1 (5 bases). Trimming removed 7 bases from V and 5 bases from J, with 12 bases in between. The CDR3 runs to 12 residues. CDR1 and CDR2 (germline): SEHNR, FQNEAQ (reference sequence). CDR3 amino acids: CASTTLRDEQYF. The DNA for the CDR3 is TGTGCCAGCACCACCCTCAGGGACGAGCAGTACTTC.

V and J are TRBV6-5 and TRBJ2-1; 10 nucleotides match TRBD2. The germline gives CDR1 MNHEY, CDR2 SVGAGI. The CDR3 consists of 17 residues. The junction had 9 bases not matched to a gene; V was cut back by 0 bases and J by 7 bases. The CDR3 DNA sequence: TGTGCCAGCAGTTACTCATTTCGGACTAGCGGAAGGAATGAGCAGTTCTTC. Its protein is CASSYSFRTSGRNEQFF.

The J gene is TRBJ2-3, the V gene TRBV5-1, with no clear D. The germline V gene has CDR1 SGHRS and CDR2 YFSETQ. With 6 bases removed from V and 1 base from J, the gap between germline ends came to 18 bases. This CDR3 has 16 residues. CDR3 amino acids: CASTEAAWKGTDTQYF. The CDR3 DNA sequence: TGCGCCAGCACCGAGGCCGCATGGAAGGGCACAGATACGCAGTATTTT.

This clonotype has ten or more counts. The rearrangement joins TRBV5-6 to TRBJ2-1; tentatively, D is TRBD2 (5 bases). This CDR3 has 14 residues. From germline, CDR1 is SGHDT and CDR2 YYEEEE. The germline V and J ends were trimmed by 5 bases and 9 bases, with 18 bases remaining between them. CDR3 protein: CASRTISGRSEQFF. CDR3 nucleotides: TGTGCCAGCAGGACTATCTCAGGACGGAGTGAGCAGTTCTTC. The variable domain in full, with the rest retrieved from reference TRBV5-6 and TRBJ2-1, is DAGVTQSPTHLIKTRGQQVTLRCSPKSGHDTVSWYQQALGQGPQFIFQYYEEEERQRGNFPDRFSGHQFPNYSSELNVNALLLGDSALYLCASRTISGRSEQFFGPGTRLTVL.

This clonotype was seen ten or more times. The chain uses TRBV28 and TRBJ2-2, with 7 bases fitting TRBD1. The ends lost 7 bases at V and 4 bases at J; junction bases unmatched: 6. CDR1 and CDR2 from the germline V gene are MDHEN and SYDVKM. The CDR3 is 14 amino acids. The DNA of the CDR3 is TGTGCCAGCATCGACAGGGCTCGCACCGGGGAGCTGTTTTTT. This translates into CASIDRARTGELFF. Full variable domain (missing parts from reference TRBV28 and TRBJ2-2): DVKVTQSSRYLVKRTGEKVFLECVQDMDHENMFWYRQDPGLGLRLIYFSYDVKMKEKGDIPEGYSVSREKKERFSLILESASTNQTSMYLCASIDRARTGELFFGEGSRLTVL.

The V gene is TRBV11-2, the J gene TRBJ1-1; tentatively, D is TRBD1 (5 bases). CDR3 length: 13 amino acids. V dropped 0 bases and J dropped 6 bases, with 8 bases sitting between them. Germline V gene lookup returns CDR1 SGHAT and CDR2 FQNNGV. As DNA, the CDR3 is TGTGCCAGCAGCTTAGATCTAGGGGCTGAAGCTTTCTTT. Residues: CASSLDLGAEAFF.

This clonotype occurred many times. The chain couples TRBV6-1 to TRBJ2-3, with TRBD2 matching 12 bases. V trimming: 7 bases; J trimming: 8 bases; junction bases outside the gene matches: 7. The germline V gene has CDR1 MNHNS and CDR2 SASEGT. This CDR3 is built from 14 residues. For the CDR3, the DNA is TGTGCCAGCACCGACGGGGGACTAGCGGGTACGCAGTATTTT. Translated: CASTDGGLAGTQYF.

This clonotype was detected ten times or more. The rearrangement joins TRBV5-1 to TRBJ1-6, with TRBD1 as a possible D gene (5 bases). The CDR3 spans 15 residues. Germline assignment: CDR1 SGHRS and CDR2 YFSETQ. V lost 0 bases and J lost 5, with 9 bases in between. Written as DNA, the CDR3 is TGCGCCAGCAGCTTGGAGACAGCTAATAATTCACCCCTCCACTTT. This gives the protein CASSLETANNSPLHF.

This clonotype was recorded many times. The gene calls are TRBV7-9 and TRBJ1-1, with TRBD1 identical over 7 bases. J gave up 5 bases and V 1 base, and 7 bases lay outside the gene matches. The length of the CDR3 is 15 residues. CDR1 SEHNR and CDR2 FQNEAQ come from the germline V gene (reference sequence). CDR3 amino acids: CASSLEGQRHTEAFF. CDR3 in DNA: TGTGCCAGCAGCTTAGAGGGACAGCGGCATACTGAAGCTTTCTTT.